The 15 T cell receptor beta chains reported below all come from one sample, sequenced in a study of blood T cell repertoires in COVID-19 (dated by TCRdb to the early 2020s). Library creation used the immunoSEQ multiplex PCR assay. TCRdb carries this immuneACCESS record with in-frame sequences only. Its versions omit some clonotypes, under half of them owing to an unresolved V gene in the studies checked, with the rest unexplained. The sample profile shows roughly 130,000 clones; 70% to 80% of them were found once. The ten most abundant clones make up about 5% of the sample. Sequenced material: peripheral blood. The receptors were sampled from a woman aged 70-85 years with COVID-19, enrolled during active disease.

The chain employs TRBV4-3 and TRBJ2-5; no clear D. The CDR3 is 13 amino acids. The ends were cut back, 0 bases at V and 2 bases at J, with 4 bases in the middle. Germline CDR1 reads LGHNA; CDR2 reads YSLEER. The CDR3 nucleotides are TGCGCCAGCAGCCAAGACAGGCAAGAGACCCAGTACTTC. It encodes CASSQDRQETQYF.

The chain couples TRBV7-2 to TRBJ2-3; D is undetermined. V was cut by 7 bases and J by 5 bases, with 7 bases left in between. This CDR3 contains 11 residues. The V gene's germline CDR1 is SGHTA and CDR2 FQGNSA. The CDR3 here is CASTSGDTQYF. Here the CDR3 DNA reads TGTGCCAGCACCTCGGGAGATACGCAGTATTTT.

This clone was seen only a few times. The V call is TRBV6-6, the J call TRBJ2-7, with D possibly TRBD1 on 5 matching bases. The ends were cut back, 0 bases at V and 2 bases at J, with 8 bases in the middle. From germline, CDR1 is MNHNY and CDR2 SVGAGI (reference sequence). This CDR3 has 14 amino acids. The CDR3 region is CASSYSTATYEQYF. In DNA form, the CDR3 reads TGTGCCAGCAGTTACTCGACAGCGACCTACGAGCAGTACTTC.

This sequence joins TRBV6-5 and TRBJ1-5; D unclear. V shed 5 bases and J shed 0 bases, with 11 bases lying between them. The CDR3 length is 15 residues. CDR1 is MNHEY, CDR2 SVGAGI, per germline. The CDR3 coding sequence is TGTGCCAGCAGTCTCCGTCCCGGTAGCAATCAGCCCCAGCATTTT. This encodes CASSLRPGSNQPQHF.

V usage is TRBV4-2 and J usage is TRBJ2-3; 8 bases align to TRBD2. Germline V gene sequence: CDR1 LGHNA, CDR2 YNFKEQ. V shed 3 bases and J 0 bases; nucleotides not matched to a gene: 5. The CDR3 consists of 16 residues. CDR3 in DNA: TGTGCCAGCAGCCAGAACGCGGGGGGCAGCACAGATACGCAGTATTTT. Translated: CASSQNAGGSTDTQYF.

The V gene is TRBV2, the J gene TRBJ2-7; 10 bases map to TRBD1. V trimming: 5 bases; J trimming: 2 bases; junction bases outside the gene matches: 6. Per the germline V gene, CDR1 is SNHLY and CDR2 is FYNNEI. The CDR3 is 15 residues long. CDR3 nucleotide sequence: TGTGCCAGCAGTAAGGACAGGGGGGATACCTACGAGCAGTACTTC. Protein sequence: CASSKDRGDTYEQYF.

The chain carries TRBV6-1 and TRBJ1-4; perhaps TRBD1 as D (6 bases). Trimming shortened V by 3 bases and J by 11 bases, and 13 bases separated the two germline ends. The CDR3 consists of 13 residues. The V gene's germline CDR1 is MNHNS and CDR2 SASEGT. The CDR3 DNA is TGTGCCAGCAGTGACAGGGGTCTAGGGAAACTGTTTTTT. It codes for CASSDRGLGKLFF.

The chain is built from TRBV7-9 and TRBJ2-3; D gene uncertain. V lost 4 bases to trimming and J lost 2 bases, with 4 bases between them. The CDR3 has 12 residues. CDR1 and CDR2 (germline): SEHNR, FQNEAQ (reference sequence). The CDR3 is CASSSNTDTQYF. As DNA, the CDR3 is TGTGCCAGCAGCTCTAACACAGATACGCAGTATTTT.

The chain employs TRBV10-3 and TRBJ1-4; D unresolved. This CDR3 is 11 amino acids long. CDR1 and CDR2 (germline): ENHRY, SYGVKD. With 10 bases removed from V and 2 bases from J, the gap between germline ends came to 5 bases. CDR3 in DNA: TGTGCCACGGGTACTAATGAAAAACTGTTTTTT. Amino acid sequence: CATGTNEKLFF.

This chain joins TRBV29-1 and TRBJ1-5; the D gene is possibly TRBD1 (5 bases). This CDR3 region has 13 residues. Per the germline V gene, CDR1 is SQVTM and CDR2 is ANQGSEA. Trimming cost V 4 bases and J 0 bases, with 7 bases left between them. This CDR3 is CSVGGDSNQPQHF. CDR3 nucleotide sequence: TGCAGCGTTGGGGGGGATAGCAATCAGCCCCAGCATTTT.

This clone was observed a few times. The gene calls are TRBV5-1 and TRBJ2-2, with 8 bases aligning to TRBD1. V lost 8 bases, J lost 7 bases, and 7 bases stayed unmatched. Per germline, CDR1 SGHRS and CDR2 YFSETQ. The CDR3 is 13 residues long. The CDR3 region is CASTPGGHGELFF. For the CDR3, the DNA is TGCGCCAGTACGCCAGGGGGCCACGGGGAGCTGTTTTTT.

The chain employs TRBV2 and TRBJ2-7; D not resolved. The V and J ends lost 2 bases and 0 bases respectively, with 8 bases between them. The CDR3 is 14 residues long. CDR1 SNHLY and CDR2 FYNNEI come from the germline V gene. CDR3 loop: CASSERPSSYEQYF. Written as DNA, the CDR3 is TGTGCCAGCAGTGAAAGACCTAGCTCCTACGAGCAGTACTTC.

This clone was counted only a few times. The chain uses TRBV9 and TRBJ2-3, with TRBD2 matching over 9 bases. The germline V gene encodes CDR1 SGDLS and CDR2 YYNGEE. V gave up 2 bases and J gave up 0 bases; unmatched junction bases: 7. The CDR3 length is 17 residues. The CDR3 nucleotides are TGTGCCAGCAGCGTTAGCGGGGGCCCCCTTAGCACAGATACGCAGTATTTT. It encodes CASSVSGGPLSTDTQYF.

V and J are TRBV2 and TRBJ1-2, with 7 bases aligning to TRBD1. After removal of 2 bases from V and 6 bases from J, the junction contained 9 bases not matched to a gene. The CDR3 sequence is 15 residues long. Germline loops: CDR1 SNHLY, CDR2 FYNNEI. CDR3 DNA: TGTGCCAGCAGTGAAAACTGGACAGGCAAAGATGGCTACACCTTC. As protein: CASSENWTGKDGYTF. The full variable domain, with the rest looked up from reference TRBV2 and TRBJ1-2, is EPEVTQTPSHQVTQMGQEVILRCVPISNHLYFYWYRQILGQKVEFLVSFYNNEISEKSEIFDDQFSVERPDGSNFTLKIRSTKLEDSAMYFCASSENWTGKDGYTFGSGTRLTVV.

About this clone: Additional DNA sequences in this sample encode the identical CDR3. This sequence joins TRBV23-1 and TRBJ1-1; D possibly corresponds to TRBD1 (5 bases). TRBV23-1 is noted as an ORF with a role that remains uncertain. This CDR3 has 15 amino acids. Trimming left V 6 bases short and J 3 bases short, with 17 bases between. CDR3 bases: TGCGCCAGCAGCGACCGTGGGACTGAGGACACTGAAGCTTTCTTT. The encoded protein is CASSDRGTEDTEAFF.